This T cell receptor beta chain was documented in a study of T cell changes during pregnancy in multiple sclerosis. The CDR3 covers 14 residues. Per germline, CDR1 MNHEY and CDR2 SVGAGI. The V gene lost 6 bases and the J gene lost 1 base, with 12 bases spanning the gap. The table came from immunoSEQ multiplex PCR; TCRdb's copy has only in-frame clones and leaves some out. The sample holds 40,000 to 45,000 clones, around 93% seen once. The sequence came from a female donor with multiple sclerosis, enrolled in a pregnancy study. This rearrangement joins TRBV6-5 to TRBJ1-1; D unclear. The specimen was CD4+ T cells from peripheral blood mononuclear cells, collected in the third trimester of pregnancy. The CDR3 protein is CASRFGSANTEAFF. The CDR3 coding sequence is TGTGCCAGCAGGTTCGGGTCAGCGAACACTGAAGCTTTCTTT.